Below, 20 T cell receptor beta chains from the same sample are listed, as sequenced in a study of T cell repertoires in cytomegalovirus infection. Each CDR3 protein is one row after TCRdb ran MiXCR on the reads. The sample holds around 110,000 distinct CDR3 sequences, about a tenth seen once. For these receptors, no antigen is known. The source material was PBMCs, sequenced either directly or after in vitro stimulation (not recorded which). Receptors originate from a human donor in good health (CMV status not recorded). Some clones in this sample may be carry-over from other donors' samples.

In its sample, this clonotype was seen a few times. The rearrangement links TRBV12-5 to TRBJ1-1; D possibly corresponds to TRBD1 (5 bases). CDR3 length: 14 amino acids. Trimming shortened V by 5 bases and J by 4 bases, and 14 bases separated the two germline ends. The V gene's germline CDR1 is LGHNT and CDR2 FRNRAP. The CDR3, as DNA: TGTGCTAGTGGTCCCCAGGGACGGGCCACTGAAGCTTTCTTT. Translating it yields CASGPQGRATEAFF.

This clonotype was observed a handful of times. The chain has TRBV6-2 or TRBV6-3 and TRBJ1-5; the D gene is possibly TRBD1 (6 bases). Germline loops: CDR1 MNHEY, CDR2 SVGEGT. This CDR3 is built from 13 residues. Trimming removed 3 bases from V and 9 bases from J, with 12 bases in between. The CDR3 region is CASSYTGPMPQHF. For the CDR3, the DNA is TGTGCCAGCAGTTATACAGGGCCAATGCCCCAGCATTTT.

The V call is TRBV7-2, the J call TRBJ1-2; 11 bases map to TRBD1. This CDR3 is built from 13 residues. Trimming at V came to 5 bases and at J to 8 bases, leaving 4 bases not matched to a gene. Germline CDR1 and CDR2: SGHTA and FQGNSA. CDR3 DNA sequence: TGTGCCAGCAGCCGGGACAGGGGGTTAGGCTACACCTTC. This sequence encodes CASSRDRGLGYTF. The full variable domain, in which reference TRBV7-2 and TRBJ1-2 provide the parts outside the CDR3, is GAGVSQSPSNKVTEKGKDVELRCDPISGHTALYWYRQSLGQGLEFLIYFQGNSAPDKSGLPSDRFSAERTGGSVSTLTIQRTQQEDSAVYLCASSRDRGLGYTFGSGTRLTVV.

In its sample, this clonotype was seen a few times. V and J are TRBV24-1 and TRBJ1-1; weak D call: TRBD1 (6 bases). Trimming took off 12 bases at V and 0 bases at J, with 13 bases between the two ends. The CDR3 totals 13 residues. From germline, CDR1 is KGHDR and CDR2 SFDVKD. The CDR3 DNA reads TGTGCCGTCCGGGACACTATGAACACTGAAGCTTTCTTT. It yields the protein CAVRDTMNTEAFF.

This clonotype has just a few counts. The rearrangement joins TRBV9 to TRBJ1-2; D gene unclear. Germline V CDR1 and CDR2: SGDLS, YYNGEE. This CDR3 has 15 amino acids. The V and J ends lost 5 bases and 4 bases respectively, with 18 bases between them. This CDR3 reads CASRDRGETFYGYTF. DNA of the CDR3: TGTGCCAGCAGGGACCGTGGAGAAACTTTCTATGGCTACACCTTC.

This clonotype has at least ten counts. The rearrangement joins TRBV24-1 to TRBJ1-5; D possibly corresponds to TRBD1 (6 bases). The length of the CDR3 is 16 residues. Trimming took off 4 bases at V and 4 bases at J, with 16 bases between the two ends. Germline CDR1 and CDR2: KGHDR and SFDVKD. The CDR3 sequence is CATSDPTGSENQPQHF. The CDR3 DNA follows: TGTGCCACCAGTGACCCCACAGGGTCTGAAAATCAGCCCCAGCATTTT.

In this sample, this clonotype turned up a few times. The DNA for the CDR3 is TGTGCCAGCAGCCGAAGAGTAGGCACAGATACGCAGTATTTT. Translated, it gives CASSRRVGTDTQYF. V gene TRBV7-2 combines with J gene TRBJ2-3; D is undetermined. V was pared by 5 bases and J by 1 base, with 10 bases between. CDR3 length: 14 amino acids. Germline values: CDR1 SGHTA, CDR2 FQGNSA.

A few counts support this clonotype. The chain joins TRBV20-1 to TRBJ2-1; 9 bases match TRBD2. With V trimmed by 5 bases and J by 8 bases, 16 bases remained unmatched. This CDR3 has 16 residues. In germline, CDR1 is DFQATT, CDR2 SNEGSKA (reference sequence). The CDR3 is CSARFGASGTDHEQFF. CDR3 coding DNA: TGCAGTGCTCGATTTGGGGCTAGCGGGACTGACCATGAGCAGTTCTTC.

This clonotype showed up many times. This chain uses TRBV7-8 with TRBJ2-5; 14 bases match TRBD2. The junction had 10 bases not matched to a gene; V was cut back by 2 bases and J by 2 bases. CDR1 is SGHVS, CDR2 FQNEAQ, per germline. The CDR3 extends over 19 amino acids. CDR3 bases: TGTGCCAGCAGCTTATTTCGACTAGCGGGAGGGCGTTTGCAAGAGACCCAGTACTTC. Its translation: CASSLFRLAGGRLQETQYF.

This clonotype showed up many times. This rearrangement joins TRBV11-2 to TRBJ2-7; D call uncertain. CDR1 is SGHAT and CDR2 is FQNNGV in the germline V gene. The CDR3 extends over 14 amino acids. V shed 5 bases and J shed 4 bases, with 15 bases lying between them. Here the CDR3 DNA reads TGTGCCAGCAGCCCGGTCTTTGGGTCTTACGAGCAGTACGTC. It yields the protein CASSPVFGSYEQYV.

This clonotype has at least ten counts. The chain carries TRBV7-2 and TRBJ1-1; 7 bases agree with TRBD1. The CDR3 loop spans 17 amino acids. J gave up 3 bases and V 4 bases, and 14 bases lay outside the gene matches. CDR1 SGHTA and CDR2 FQGNSA come from the germline V gene. CDR3 sequence: CASSSGSLTGLYTEAFF. The CDR3 DNA reads TGTGCCAGCAGCTCAGGAAGTCTGACAGGGTTGTACACTGAAGCTTTCTTT.

This chain uses TRBV28 with TRBJ2-1; D gene ambiguous. The CDR3 covers 11 residues. V lost 3 bases and J 7 bases, leaving 4 bases between the germline ends. From germline, CDR1 is MDHEN and CDR2 SYDVKM. The DNA of the CDR3 is TGTGCCAGCAGTTTCAGGAATGAGCAGTTCTTC. Translation gives CASSFRNEQFF.

This clonotype was seen repeatedly, ten times or more. J is TRBJ2-1 and V is TRBV28; 8 bases map to TRBD2. The CDR3 is 16 amino acids. The J segment lost 3 bases and the V segment lost 4 bases, leaving 8 bases of the junction unmatched. The germline V gene encodes CDR1 MDHEN and CDR2 SYDVKM. CDR3 in amino acids: CASSSPTSGYYNEQFF. The CDR3, as DNA: TGTGCCAGCAGTTCACCTACTAGCGGATACTACAATGAGCAGTTCTTC.

This chain links TRBV20-1 with TRBJ2-1, with unresolved D. With 3 bases removed from V and 2 bases from J, the gap between germline ends came to 5 bases. Germline loops: CDR1 DFQATT, CDR2 SNEGSKA (reference sequence). The length of the CDR3 is 12 residues. This CDR3 is CSARGPYNEQFF. In DNA form, the CDR3 reads TGCAGTGCTAGGGGCCCCTACAATGAGCAGTTCTTC.

This clonotype was detected only a few times. This sequence joins TRBV25-1 and TRBJ2-1; 7 nucleotides align to TRBD2. The germline gives CDR1 MGHDK, CDR2 SYGVNS. Losses at the gene ends were 1 base for V and 2 bases for J; bases not matched to a gene: 8. The CDR3 length is 17 residues. The CDR3 loop reads CASSESGLSGPYNEQFF. Written as DNA, the CDR3 is TGTGCCAGCAGTGAATCGGGGCTTAGCGGGCCCTACAATGAGCAGTTCTTC.

There are a few counts of this clonotype. The chain uses TRBV6-5 and TRBJ2-3; D is ambiguous. Trimming removed 0 bases at V and 2 bases at J, with 6 bases between. Per germline, CDR1 MNHEY and CDR2 SVGAGI. This CDR3 comprises 14 residues. The DNA of the CDR3 is TGTGCCAGCAGTTACTCGAGACTCACAGATACGCAGTATTTT. Its protein product is CASSYSRLTDTQYF.

This clonotype was observed many times. The chain uses TRBV7-2 and TRBJ1-5; D is uncertain. The CDR3 length is 16 residues. Germline assignment: CDR1 SGHTA and CDR2 FQGNSA. Trimming cost V 0 bases and J 4 bases, with 13 bases left between them. In DNA, the CDR3 is TGTGCCAGCAGCTTAGCGGCCACAGCAAATAATCAGCCCCAGCATTTT. Its translation is CASSLAATANNQPQHF.

The J gene is TRBJ1-2, the V gene TRBV2, with a tentative D call TRBD1 (5 bases). Deletions cut 2 bases from V and 5 bases from J, with 12 bases between. Germline CDR1 reads SNHLY; CDR2 reads FYNNEI. The CDR3 extends over 14 amino acids. CDR3 DNA: TGTGCCAGCAGTGAACCTGGCAGGGTTTATGGCTACACCTTC. As protein: CASSEPGRVYGYTF.

This clonotype was seen many times. This chain links TRBV2 with TRBJ2-3; TRBD2 might be the D (5 bases). V shed 7 bases and J shed 5 bases, with 19 bases lying between them. CDR1 and CDR2 (germline): SNHLY, FYNNEI. This CDR3 comprises 15 residues. The CDR3 protein is CASTQEGYSEDTQYF. The CDR3 coding sequence is TGTGCCAGCACCCAAGAGGGCTACTCCGAAGATACGCAGTATTTT.

This CDR3 reads CASTAGTAYEQYF. The CDR3 DNA reads as TGTGCCAGCACCGCCGGGACAGCCTACGAGCAGTACTTC. V usage is TRBV6-2 or TRBV6-3 and J usage is TRBJ2-7; TRBD1 matches at 7 bases. This CDR3 has 13 residues. With V trimmed by 7 bases and J by 2 bases, 5 bases remained unmatched. CDR1 MNHEY and CDR2 SVGEGT come from the germline V gene.